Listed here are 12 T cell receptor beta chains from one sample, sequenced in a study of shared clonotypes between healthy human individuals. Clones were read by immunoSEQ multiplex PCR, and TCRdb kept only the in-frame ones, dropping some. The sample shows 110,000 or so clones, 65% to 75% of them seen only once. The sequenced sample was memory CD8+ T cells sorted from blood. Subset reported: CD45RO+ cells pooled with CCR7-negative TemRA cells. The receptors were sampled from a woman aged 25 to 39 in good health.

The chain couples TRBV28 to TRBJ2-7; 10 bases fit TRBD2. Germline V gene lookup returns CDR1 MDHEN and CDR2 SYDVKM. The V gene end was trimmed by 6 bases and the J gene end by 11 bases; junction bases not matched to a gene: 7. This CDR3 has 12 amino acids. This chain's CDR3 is CASSPLLAGEYF. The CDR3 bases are TGTGCCAGCAGCCCCCTCCTAGCGGGAGAGTACTTC.

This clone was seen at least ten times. CDR3 amino acids: CASKRGTGESQPQHF. CDR3 sequence (DNA): TGTGCCAGCAAACGAGGGACAGGGGAGAGTCAGCCCCAGCATTTT. The V and J genes are TRBV28 and TRBJ1-5; TRBD1 agrees at 10 bases. Germline V gives CDR1 MDHEN, CDR2 SYDVKM. The CDR3 loop spans 15 amino acids. Trimming at V came to 7 bases and at J to 6 bases, leaving 9 bases not matched to a gene.

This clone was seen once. The DNA for the CDR3 is TGTGCCAGCAGCCAAGTAACGGGAGGGCAAGAGACCCAGTACTTC. This sequence encodes CASSQVTGGQETQYF. The chain uses TRBV7-9 and TRBJ2-5; 8 bases agree with TRBD2. The CDR3 runs to 15 residues. Germline-derived CDR1 and CDR2 are SEHNR and FQNEAQ (reference sequence). The J segment lost 2 bases and the V segment lost 5 bases, leaving 7 bases of the junction unmatched.

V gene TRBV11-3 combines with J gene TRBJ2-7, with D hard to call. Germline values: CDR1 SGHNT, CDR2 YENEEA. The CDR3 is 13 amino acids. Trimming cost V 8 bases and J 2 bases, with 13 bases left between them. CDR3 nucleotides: TGTGCCAGCTCCCTCAGTACAGCCTACGAGCAGTACTTC. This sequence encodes CASSLSTAYEQYF.

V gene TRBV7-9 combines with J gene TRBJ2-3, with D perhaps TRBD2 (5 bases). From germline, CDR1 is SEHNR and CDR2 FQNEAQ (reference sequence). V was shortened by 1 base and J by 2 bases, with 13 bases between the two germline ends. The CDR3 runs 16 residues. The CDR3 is CASSLVQRLTTDTQYF. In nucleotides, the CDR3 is TGTGCCAGCAGCTTAGTTCAGCGGCTCACCACAGATACGCAGTATTTT.

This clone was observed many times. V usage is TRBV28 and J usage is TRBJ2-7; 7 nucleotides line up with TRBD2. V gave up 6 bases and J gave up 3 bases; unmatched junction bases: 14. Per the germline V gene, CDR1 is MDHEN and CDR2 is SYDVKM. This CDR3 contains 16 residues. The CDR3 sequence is CASSLPIAGTRYEQYF. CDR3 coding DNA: TGTGCCAGCAGCTTACCCATAGCGGGCACCCGCTACGAGCAGTACTTC.

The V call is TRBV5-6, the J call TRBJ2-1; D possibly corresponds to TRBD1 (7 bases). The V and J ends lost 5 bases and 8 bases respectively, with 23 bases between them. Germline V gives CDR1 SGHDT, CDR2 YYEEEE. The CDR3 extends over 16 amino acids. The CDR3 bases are TGTGCCAGCAGACCCACCGGGAGAACCAGGGGGGATGAGCAGTTCTTC. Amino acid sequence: CASRPTGRTRGDEQFF.

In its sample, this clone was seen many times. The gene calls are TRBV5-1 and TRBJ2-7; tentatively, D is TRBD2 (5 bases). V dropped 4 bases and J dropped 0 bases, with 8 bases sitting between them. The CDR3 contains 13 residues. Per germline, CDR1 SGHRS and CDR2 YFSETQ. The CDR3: CASSDGSSYEQYF. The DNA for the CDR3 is TGCGCCAGCAGCGATGGGAGCTCCTACGAGCAGTACTTC.

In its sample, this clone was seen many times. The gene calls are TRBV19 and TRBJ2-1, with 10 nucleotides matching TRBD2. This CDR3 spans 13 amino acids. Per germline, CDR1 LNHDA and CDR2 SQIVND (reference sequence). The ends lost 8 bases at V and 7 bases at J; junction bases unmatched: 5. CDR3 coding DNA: TGTGCCAGTGCCGGGACTAGCGTTAATGAGCAGTTCTTC. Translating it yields CASAGTSVNEQFF.

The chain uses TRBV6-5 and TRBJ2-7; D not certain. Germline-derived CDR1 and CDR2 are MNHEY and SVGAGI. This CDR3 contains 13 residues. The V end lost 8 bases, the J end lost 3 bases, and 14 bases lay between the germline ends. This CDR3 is CASGVGPRYEQYF. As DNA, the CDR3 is TGTGCCAGCGGTGTTGGACCTCGCTACGAGCAGTACTTC.

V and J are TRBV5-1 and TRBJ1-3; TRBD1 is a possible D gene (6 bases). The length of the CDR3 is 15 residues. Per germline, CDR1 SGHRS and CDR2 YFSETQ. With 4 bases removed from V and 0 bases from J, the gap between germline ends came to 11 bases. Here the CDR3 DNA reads TGCGCCAGCAGCACTTCGGACAGCTCTGGAAACACCATATATTTT. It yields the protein CASSTSDSSGNTIYF.

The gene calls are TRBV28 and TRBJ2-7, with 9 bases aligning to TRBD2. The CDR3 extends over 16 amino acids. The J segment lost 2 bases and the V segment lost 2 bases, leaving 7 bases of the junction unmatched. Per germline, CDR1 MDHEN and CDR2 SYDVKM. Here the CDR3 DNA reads TGTGCCAGCAGTTTACCTGGGCGGGAGGGCCCCTACGAGCAGTACTTC. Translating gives CASSLPGREGPYEQYF.